This T cell receptor (beta chain) was sequenced in a study of shared clonotypes between healthy human individuals. Study-wide results and caveats: In having few donors, the study represented limited genetic and exposure-history diversity. Only blood was sampled; tissue repertoires likely differ.

The V gene's germline CDR1 is SGHKS and CDR2 YYEKEE (reference sequence). There are 20 residues in the CDR3. With 4 bases removed from V and 1 base from J, the gap between germline ends came to 24 bases. Over several immunoSEQ plates, each subset's genomic DNA was distributed in even portions. Unsorted PBMCs provided DNA that was sequenced on ten immunoSEQ deep assay plates. Libraries were prepared by immunoSEQ multiplex PCR; TCRdb keeps only in-frame clonotypes and omits some of them. Here the sample spans 470,000 or so clones, 70% to 80% being singletons. A remark on this clone: Its antigen is not known.

The sequence was collected from a woman between 35 and 50 years old in good health. Some clones in this sample may be carry-over from other donors' samples. V and J are TRBV5-5 and TRBJ2-6, with a possible D match to TRBD1 (6 bases). The sample taken for sequencing was PBMCs. CDR3 DNA sequence: TGTGCCAGCAGCCCGACCTCGGGCAGGGGATACCCATCTGGGGCCAACGTCCTGACTTTC. It translates to CASSPTSGRGYPSGANVLTF.